This T cell receptor (beta chain) derives from a study of STAT5B mutations in CD4+ large granular lymphocyte leukemia. The wider study: Healthy donors showed HLA-associated enrichment of the CDR3 'QG' motif.

Sequencing was performed with immunoSEQ multiplex PCR; in TCRdb, only in-frame clones are kept and a portion is missing. The sample holds 25,000 to 35,000 clones; around two thirds are singletons and the top ten take approximately 0.49%. Input material: CD4+ T cells from blood buffy coats. This clonotype was obtained from a human donor in good health.

CDR3 region: CASSSSRRVYEQYF. The CDR3 DNA sequence: TGTGCCAGCAGCAGCTCCCGGAGGGTCTACGAGCAGTACTTC. The genes are TRBV2 and TRBJ2-7; D possibly corresponds to TRBD2 (6 bases). CDR1 and CDR2 from the germline V gene are SNHLY and FYNNEI. The CDR3 spans 14 residues. V shed 6 bases and J shed 3 bases, with 15 bases lying between them.